This TCR beta chain is from a study of shared clonotypes between healthy human individuals. The CDR3 is 13 amino acids. CDR1 and CDR2 from the germline V gene are SGHRS and YFSETQ. V lost 0 bases to trimming and J lost 7 bases, with 10 bases between them. Here immunoSEQ multiplex PCR was the method, and the copy in TCRdb shows in-frame clones only, minus some. The sample yields roughly 1.5 million clones, 95% to 99% seen once. This TCR came from a man aged 25 to 40 in good health. Sequencing was performed on naive CD4+ T cells sorted from blood. Described subset: CD45RA+ positively selected. V gene TRBV5-1 combines with J gene TRBJ1-2; D is unresolved. CDR3 loop: CASSLETDGGYTF. The CDR3 DNA is TGCGCCAGCAGCTTGGAAACGGACGGTGGCTACACCTTC.